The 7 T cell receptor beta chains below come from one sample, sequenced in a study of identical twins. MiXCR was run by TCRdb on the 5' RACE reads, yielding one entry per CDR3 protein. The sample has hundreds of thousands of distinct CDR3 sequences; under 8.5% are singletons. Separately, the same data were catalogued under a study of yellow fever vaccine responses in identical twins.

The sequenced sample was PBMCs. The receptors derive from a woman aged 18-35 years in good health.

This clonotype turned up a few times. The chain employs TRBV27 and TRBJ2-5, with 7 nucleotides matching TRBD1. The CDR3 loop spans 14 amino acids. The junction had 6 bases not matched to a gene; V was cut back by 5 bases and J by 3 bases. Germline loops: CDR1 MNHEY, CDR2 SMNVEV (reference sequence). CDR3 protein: CASSTSDREETQYF. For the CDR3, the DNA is TGTGCCAGCAGTACCTCCGACAGGGAAGAGACCCAGTACTTC.

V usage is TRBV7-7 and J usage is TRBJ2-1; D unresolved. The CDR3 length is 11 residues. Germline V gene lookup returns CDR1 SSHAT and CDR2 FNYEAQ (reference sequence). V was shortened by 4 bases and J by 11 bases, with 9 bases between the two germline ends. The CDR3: CASSSDGQQFF. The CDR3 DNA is TGTGCCAGCAGCTCGGACGGGCAGCAGTTCTTC.

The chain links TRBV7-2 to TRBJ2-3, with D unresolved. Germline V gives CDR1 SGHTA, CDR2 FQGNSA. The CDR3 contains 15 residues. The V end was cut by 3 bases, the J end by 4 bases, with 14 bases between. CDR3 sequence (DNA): TGTGCCAGCAGCTTTGGTGGTCGAGGCCCAGATACGCAGTATTTT. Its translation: CASSFGGRGPDTQYF.

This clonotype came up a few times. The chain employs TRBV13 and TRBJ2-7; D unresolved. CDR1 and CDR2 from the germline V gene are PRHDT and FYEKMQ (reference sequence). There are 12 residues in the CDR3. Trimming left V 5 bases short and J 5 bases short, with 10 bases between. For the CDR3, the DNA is TGTGCCAGCAGCCTTATCCGGAACGAGCAGTACTTC. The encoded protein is CASSLIRNEQYF. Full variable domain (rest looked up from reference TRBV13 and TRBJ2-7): AAGVIQSPRHLIKEKRETATLKCYPIPRHDTVYWYQQGPGQDPQFLISFYEKMQSDKGSIPDRFSAQQFSDYHSELNMSSLELGDSALYFCASSLIRNEQYFGPGTRLTVT.

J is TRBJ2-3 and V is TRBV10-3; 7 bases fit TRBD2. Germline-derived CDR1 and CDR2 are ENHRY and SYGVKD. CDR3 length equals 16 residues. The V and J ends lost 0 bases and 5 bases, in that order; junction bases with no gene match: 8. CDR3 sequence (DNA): TGTGCCATCAGTGAGTCCGGGGGAGGGGATGGAGATACGCAGTATTTT. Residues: CAISESGGGDGDTQYF.

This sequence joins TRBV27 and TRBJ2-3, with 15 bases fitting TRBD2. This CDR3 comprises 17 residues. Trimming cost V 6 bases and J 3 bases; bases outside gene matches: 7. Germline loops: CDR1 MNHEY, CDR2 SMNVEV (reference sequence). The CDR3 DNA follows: TGTGCCAGCAGGCCAAGGACTAGCGGGAGGGAAACAGATACGCAGTATTTT. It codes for CASRPRTSGRETDTQYF.

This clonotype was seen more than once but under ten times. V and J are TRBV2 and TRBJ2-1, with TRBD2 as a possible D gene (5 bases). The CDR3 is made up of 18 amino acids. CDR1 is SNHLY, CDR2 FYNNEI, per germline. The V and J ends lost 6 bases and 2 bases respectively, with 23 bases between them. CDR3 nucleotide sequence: TGTGCCAGCAGCGCACTAGAGACCCTTCCGAGCGCCTACAATGAGCAGTTCTTC. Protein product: CASSALETLPSAYNEQFF.